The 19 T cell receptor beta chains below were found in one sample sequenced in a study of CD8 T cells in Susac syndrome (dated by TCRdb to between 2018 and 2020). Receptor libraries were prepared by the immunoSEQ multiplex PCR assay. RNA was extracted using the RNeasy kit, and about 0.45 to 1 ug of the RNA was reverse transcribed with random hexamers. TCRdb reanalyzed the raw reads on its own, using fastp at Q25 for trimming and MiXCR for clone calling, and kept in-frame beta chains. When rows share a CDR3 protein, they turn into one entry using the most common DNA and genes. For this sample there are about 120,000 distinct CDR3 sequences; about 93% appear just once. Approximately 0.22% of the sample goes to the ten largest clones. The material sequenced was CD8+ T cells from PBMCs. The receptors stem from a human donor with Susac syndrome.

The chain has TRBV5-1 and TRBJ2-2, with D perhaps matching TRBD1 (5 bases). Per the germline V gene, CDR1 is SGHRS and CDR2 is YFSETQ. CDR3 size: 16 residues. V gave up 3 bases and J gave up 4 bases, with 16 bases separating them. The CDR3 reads CASSCARVECTGELFF. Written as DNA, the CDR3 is TGCGCCAGCAGCTGCGCCAGGGTTGAGTGCACCGGGGAGCTGTTTTTT.

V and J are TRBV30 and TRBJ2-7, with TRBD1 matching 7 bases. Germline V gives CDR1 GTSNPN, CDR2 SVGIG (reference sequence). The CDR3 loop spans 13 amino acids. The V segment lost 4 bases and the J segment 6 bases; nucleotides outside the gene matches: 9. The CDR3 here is CAWNPGQAGEQYF. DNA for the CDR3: TGTGCCTGGAACCCTGGACAGGCTGGCGAGCAGTACTTC.

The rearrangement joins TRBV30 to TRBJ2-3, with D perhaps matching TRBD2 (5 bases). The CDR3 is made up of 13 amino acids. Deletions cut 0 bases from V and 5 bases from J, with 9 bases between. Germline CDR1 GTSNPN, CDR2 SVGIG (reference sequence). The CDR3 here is CAWSVLGGDTQYF. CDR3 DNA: TGTGCCTGGAGTGTACTAGGTGGAGATACGCAGTATTTT.

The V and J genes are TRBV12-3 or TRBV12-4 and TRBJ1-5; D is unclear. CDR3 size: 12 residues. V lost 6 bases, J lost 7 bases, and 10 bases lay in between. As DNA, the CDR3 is TGTGCCAGCAGCTCCATCCTCCAGCCCCAGCATTTT. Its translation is CASSSILQPQHF.

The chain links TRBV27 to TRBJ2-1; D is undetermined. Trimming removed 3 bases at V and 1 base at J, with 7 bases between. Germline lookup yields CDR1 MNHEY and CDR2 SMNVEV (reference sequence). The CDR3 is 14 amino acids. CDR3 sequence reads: CASSLIASYNEQFF. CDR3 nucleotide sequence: TGTGCCAGCAGTTTGATCGCGTCCTACAATGAGCAGTTCTTC.

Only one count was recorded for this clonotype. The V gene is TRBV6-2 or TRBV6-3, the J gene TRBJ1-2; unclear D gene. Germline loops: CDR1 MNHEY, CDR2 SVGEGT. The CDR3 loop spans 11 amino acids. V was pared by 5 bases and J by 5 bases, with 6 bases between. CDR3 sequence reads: CASSTQYGYTF. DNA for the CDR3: TGTGCCAGCAGTACACAGTATGGCTACACCTTC.

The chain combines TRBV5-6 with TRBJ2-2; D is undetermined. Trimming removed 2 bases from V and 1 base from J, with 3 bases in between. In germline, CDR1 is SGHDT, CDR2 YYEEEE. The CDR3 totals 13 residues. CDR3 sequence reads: CASSFQNTGELFF. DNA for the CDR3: TGTGCCAGCAGCTTTCAGAACACCGGGGAGCTGTTTTTT.

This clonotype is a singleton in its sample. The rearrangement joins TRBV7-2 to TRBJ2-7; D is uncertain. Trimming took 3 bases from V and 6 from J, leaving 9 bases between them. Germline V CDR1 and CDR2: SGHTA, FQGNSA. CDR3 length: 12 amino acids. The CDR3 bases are TGTGCCAGCAGCTTCTGGGGTAGCGAGCAGTACTTC. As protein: CASSFWGSEQYF.

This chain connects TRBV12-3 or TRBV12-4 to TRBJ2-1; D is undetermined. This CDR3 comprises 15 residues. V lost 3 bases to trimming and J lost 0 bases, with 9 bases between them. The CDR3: CASSFADSSYNEQFF. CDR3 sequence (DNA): TGTGCCAGCAGTTTTGCGGATAGCTCCTACAATGAGCAGTTCTTC.

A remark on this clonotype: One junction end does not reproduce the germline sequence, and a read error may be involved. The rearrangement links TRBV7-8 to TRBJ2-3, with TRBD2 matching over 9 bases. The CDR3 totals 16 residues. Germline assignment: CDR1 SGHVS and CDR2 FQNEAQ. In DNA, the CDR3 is TGTGCCAGCATCTTAACTAGCGGGCTCGTCACAGATACGCAGTATTTT. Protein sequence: CASILTSGLVTDTQYF.

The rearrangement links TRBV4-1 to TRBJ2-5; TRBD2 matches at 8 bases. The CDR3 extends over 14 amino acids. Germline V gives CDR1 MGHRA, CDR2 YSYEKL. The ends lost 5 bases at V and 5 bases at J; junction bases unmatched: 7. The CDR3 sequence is CASSAGLDGETQYF. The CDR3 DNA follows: TGCGCCAGCAGCGCGGGACTAGATGGTGAGACCCAGTACTTC.

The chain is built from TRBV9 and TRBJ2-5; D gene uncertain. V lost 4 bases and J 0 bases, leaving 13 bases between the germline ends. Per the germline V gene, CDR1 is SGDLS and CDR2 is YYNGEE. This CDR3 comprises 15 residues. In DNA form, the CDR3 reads TGTGCCAGCAGCCCCTATCTTGAGAACCAAGAGACCCAGTACTTC. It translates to CASSPYLENQETQYF.

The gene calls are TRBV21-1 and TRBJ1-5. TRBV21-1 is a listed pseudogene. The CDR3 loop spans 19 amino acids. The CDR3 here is CASSKVLEAGPNSASPQHF. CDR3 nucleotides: TGTGCCAGCAGCAAGGTCCTGGAGGCAGGGCCGAACTCGGCCAGCCCCCAGCATTTT.

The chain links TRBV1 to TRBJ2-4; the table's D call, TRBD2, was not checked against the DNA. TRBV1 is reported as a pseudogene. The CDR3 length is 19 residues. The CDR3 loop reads CTSSQPAGGRLIAKNIQYF. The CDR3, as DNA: TGCACCAGCAGCCAACCCGCGGGGGGGCGTTTGATAGCCAAAAACATTCAGTACTTC.

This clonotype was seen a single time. In DNA, the CDR3 is TGCAGTGCTAGGGAATCGGGGGGCTTAGAGACCCAGTACTTC. Protein: CSARESGGLETQYF. This chain connects TRBV20-1 to TRBJ2-5; TRBD2 is a possible D gene (7 bases). V dropped 3 bases and J dropped 4 bases, with 15 bases sitting between them. The length of the CDR3 is 14 residues. From germline, CDR1 is DFQATT and CDR2 SNEGSKA (reference sequence).

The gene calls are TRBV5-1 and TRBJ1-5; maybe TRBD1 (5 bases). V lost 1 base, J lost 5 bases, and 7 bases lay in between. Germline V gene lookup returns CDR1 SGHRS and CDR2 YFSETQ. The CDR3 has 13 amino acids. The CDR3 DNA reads TGCGCCAGCAGCTTGAGGGGCCATCAGCCCCAGCATTTT. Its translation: CASSLRGHQPQHF. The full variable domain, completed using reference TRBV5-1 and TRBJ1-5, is KAGVTQTPRYLIKTRGQQVTLSCSPISGHRSVSWYQQTPGQGLQFLFEYFSETQRNKGNFPGRFSGRQFSNSRSEMNVSTLELGDSALYLCASSLRGHQPQHFGDGTRLSIL.

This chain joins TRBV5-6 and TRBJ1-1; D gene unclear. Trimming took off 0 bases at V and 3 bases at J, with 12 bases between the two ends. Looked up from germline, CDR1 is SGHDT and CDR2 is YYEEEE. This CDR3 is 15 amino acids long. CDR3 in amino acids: CASSLAKRGDTEAFF. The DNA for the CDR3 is TGTGCCAGCAGCTTGGCCAAAAGAGGAGACACTGAAGCTTTCTTT.

CDR3: CASSPRWRDRVNYGYTF. The CDR3 DNA sequence: TGTGCCAGCTCACCACGATGGCGGGACAGGGTTAACTATGGCTACACCTTC. The chain combines TRBV18 with TRBJ1-2, with TRBD1 matching over 9 bases. Germline CDR1 reads KGHSH; CDR2 reads LQKENI. This CDR3 has 17 amino acids. After removal of 1 base from V and 1 base from J, the junction contained 7 bases not matched to a gene.

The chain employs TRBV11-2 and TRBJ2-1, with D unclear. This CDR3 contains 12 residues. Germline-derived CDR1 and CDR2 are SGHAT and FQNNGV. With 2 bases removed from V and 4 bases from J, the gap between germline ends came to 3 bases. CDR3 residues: CASSLKYNEQFF. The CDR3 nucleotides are TGTGCCAGCAGCTTAAAGTACAATGAGCAGTTCTTC.